This paragraph reports one T cell receptor (beta chain). CD8+ and CD4+ T cells from blood underwent TCR beta sequencing, which was carried out in a high-throughput format. The RNA, about 0.45 to 1 ug, was put through reverse transcription using random hexamers. The authors amplified TCR beta CDR3 across 54 Vbeta and 13 Jbeta using immunoSEQ multiplex PCR. TCRdb re-called the immunoSEQ multiplex PCR reads with MiXCR, one entry per CDR3 protein. The sample shows over 350,000 distinct CDR3 sequences, roughly 85% of them seen only once. This entry comes from a study of CD8 T cells in Susac syndrome. Trimming removed 3 bases at V and 1 base at J, with 12 bases between. Germline loops: CDR1 SGHAT, CDR2 FQNNGV. The CDR3 has 15 amino acids.

Sequenced sample: CD8+ T cells from PBMCs. The rearrangement uses TRBV11-2 and TRBJ1-2; D is unclear. The receptor was isolated from a human donor with multiple sclerosis. The CDR3: CASSFPDGLNYGYTF. In DNA form, the CDR3 reads TGTGCCAGCAGCTTCCCGGACGGACTTAACTATGGCTACACCTTC.